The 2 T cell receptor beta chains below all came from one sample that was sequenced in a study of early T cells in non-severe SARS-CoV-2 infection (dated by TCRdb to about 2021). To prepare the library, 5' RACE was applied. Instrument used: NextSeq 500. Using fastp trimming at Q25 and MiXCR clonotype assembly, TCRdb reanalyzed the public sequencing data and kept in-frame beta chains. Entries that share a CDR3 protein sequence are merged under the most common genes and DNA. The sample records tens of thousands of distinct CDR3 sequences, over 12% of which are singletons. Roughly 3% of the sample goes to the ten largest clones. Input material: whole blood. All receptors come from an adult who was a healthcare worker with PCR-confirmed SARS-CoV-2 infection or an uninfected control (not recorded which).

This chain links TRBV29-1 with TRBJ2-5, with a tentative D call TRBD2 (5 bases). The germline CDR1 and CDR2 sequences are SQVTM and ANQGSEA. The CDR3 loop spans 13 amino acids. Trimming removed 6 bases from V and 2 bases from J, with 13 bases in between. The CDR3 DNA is TGCAGCGTCGTCCGGGATGAACAAGAGACCCAGTACTTC. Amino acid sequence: CSVVRDEQETQYF.

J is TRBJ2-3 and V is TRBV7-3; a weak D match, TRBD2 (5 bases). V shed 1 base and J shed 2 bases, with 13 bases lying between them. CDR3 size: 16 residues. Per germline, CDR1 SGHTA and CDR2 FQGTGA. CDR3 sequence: CASSLREGGPTDTQYF. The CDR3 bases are TGTGCCAGCAGCTTAAGAGAGGGCGGGCCCACAGATACGCAGTATTTT.